Below, 2 T cell receptor beta chains from the same sample are listed, as sequenced in a study of blood T cell repertoires in COVID-19. Clones were sequenced by immunoSEQ multiplex PCR, and TCRdb holds only the in-frame ones, with some missing. The data hold around 200,000 clones, with 86% observed a single time. The sample was peripheral blood. These receptors all stem from a woman in her fifties or sixties with COVID-19, enrolled during active disease.

This chain joins TRBV6-5 and TRBJ1-2, with 9 nucleotides matching TRBD1. Trimming at V came to 5 bases and at J to 4 bases, leaving 5 bases not matched to a gene. Germline-derived CDR1 and CDR2 are MNHEY and SVGAGI. CDR3 length equals 14 residues. The CDR3 DNA reads as TGTGCCAGCAGTATGGGACAGGGCGGCTATGGCTACACCTTC. It encodes CASSMGQGGYGYTF.

This chain uses TRBV9 with TRBJ1-2; 10 nucleotides line up with TRBD1. The V gene end was trimmed by 0 bases and the J gene end by 10 bases; junction bases not matched to a gene: 3. Per the germline V gene, CDR1 is SGDLS and CDR2 is YYNGEE. The CDR3 contains 13 residues. The CDR3 region has the DNA TGTGCCAGCAGCGTAGGGGACAGGGGAGACTACACCTTC. It encodes CASSVGDRGDYTF.